The rows below give T cell receptor beta chains drawn from one sample of a study of T cells after yellow fever vaccination. TCRdb reprocessed the 5' RACE reads with MiXCR, giving one entry per CDR3 protein. The table includes 250,000 to 300,000 distinct CDR3 sequences, approximately 10% detected once. The sequenced sample was CD4+ T cells sorted from PBMCs, obtained 5 days after the yellow fever booster vaccination. The source is a man aged 18 to 30 who received the YFV17D yellow fever vaccine. The CDR3 runs from the conserved cysteine through the conserved F or W. A D gene is named only where the DNA matches it firmly.

cdr3_aa: CASSLGPQGAQETQYF
d_call: TRBD1
j_call: TRBJ2-5
v_call: TRBV5-1

cdr3_aa: CASSEEGSTEAFF
d_call: -
j_call: TRBJ1-1
v_call: TRBV2

cdr3_aa: CASRARGPETQYF
d_call: TRBD1
j_call: TRBJ2-5
v_call: TRBV6-2/TRBV6-3

cdr3_aa: CATSDNPRDRADTGELFF
d_call: TRBD1
j_call: TRBJ2-2
v_call: TRBV24-1

cdr3_aa: CASTDRGVWETQYF
d_call: TRBD2
j_call: TRBJ2-5
v_call: TRBV6-2/TRBV6-3

cdr3_aa: CASGRGGTGELFF
d_call: -
j_call: TRBJ2-2
v_call: TRBV12-5

cdr3_aa: CARYSEQGSFQPQHF
d_call: -
j_call: TRBJ1-5
v_call: TRBV27

cdr3_aa: CASSFWGGETQYF
d_call: -
j_call: TRBJ2-5
v_call: TRBV5-1

cdr3_aa: CASSQDWGSEAFF
d_call: -
j_call: TRBJ1-1
v_call: TRBV3-1

cdr3_aa: CASSAGAVTGELFF
d_call: -
j_call: TRBJ2-2
v_call: TRBV7-2

cdr3_aa: CASSSGGTLYEQYF
d_call: TRBD2
j_call: TRBJ2-7
v_call: TRBV12-3/TRBV12-4

cdr3_aa: CASSLSKDSNYGYTF
d_call: -
j_call: TRBJ1-2
v_call: TRBV28

cdr3_aa: CASTSIGGGNEQFF
d_call: -
j_call: TRBJ2-1
v_call: TRBV7-2

cdr3_aa: CASSTAGTGNEKLFF
d_call: TRBD1
j_call: TRBJ1-4
v_call: TRBV5-1

cdr3_aa: CASSPLLQETQYF
d_call: -
j_call: TRBJ2-5
v_call: TRBV7-6

cdr3_aa: CASSRLLAGLGNEQFF
d_call: TRBD2
j_call: TRBJ2-1
v_call: TRBV4-2

cdr3_aa: CASSPGLSATNEKLFF
d_call: -
j_call: TRBJ1-4
v_call: TRBV5-1

cdr3_aa: CASSQLTGGDTQYF
d_call: -
j_call: TRBJ2-3
v_call: TRBV4-3

cdr3_aa: CASSYEVNSPLHF
d_call: -
j_call: TRBJ1-6
v_call: TRBV28

cdr3_aa: CASRLQGAYEQYF
d_call: TRBD1
j_call: TRBJ2-7
v_call: TRBV7-9

cdr3_aa: CASSIATGGYNEQFF
d_call: -
j_call: TRBJ2-1
v_call: TRBV19

cdr3_aa: CASSQGLAGVREQFF
d_call: TRBD2
j_call: TRBJ2-1
v_call: TRBV14

cdr3_aa: CASGLAKNIQYF
d_call: -
j_call: TRBJ2-4
v_call: TRBV5-5

cdr3_aa: CASSLRSGITETQYF
d_call: -
j_call: TRBJ2-5
v_call: TRBV7-6

cdr3_aa: CASSYEMLPRGNGETQYF
d_call: -
j_call: TRBJ2-5
v_call: TRBV6-2/TRBV6-3

cdr3_aa: CSARSGGGDTQYF
d_call: TRBD2
j_call: TRBJ2-3
v_call: TRBV20-1

cdr3_aa: CASSLGGTAGATEAFF
d_call: TRBD1
j_call: TRBJ1-1
v_call: TRBV5-4

cdr3_aa: CASSPGQQKAYEQYF
d_call: -
j_call: TRBJ2-7
v_call: TRBV18

cdr3_aa: CTSSLDRRTGVYEQYF
d_call: TRBD1
j_call: TRBJ2-7
v_call: TRBV5-6

cdr3_aa: CASSGGIPDTQYF
d_call: -
j_call: TRBJ2-3
v_call: TRBV9

cdr3_aa: CASRVGALNSPLHF
d_call: -
j_call: TRBJ1-6
v_call: TRBV4-2

cdr3_aa: CATKDRAGELFF
d_call: TRBD1
j_call: TRBJ2-2
v_call: TRBV24-1

cdr3_aa: CASSYSREGVGGTQYF
d_call: -
j_call: TRBJ2-3
v_call: TRBV6-5

cdr3_aa: CASSPGQGGRYTF
d_call: TRBD1
j_call: TRBJ1-2
v_call: TRBV7-2